These 10 T cell receptor beta chains were all obtained from the same sample, sequenced in a study of graft-versus-host responses after intestinal transplantation. TCRdb's table, derived via immunoSEQ multiplex PCR, lists solely in-frame clones and lacks some. The sample holds 45,000 to 60,000 clones; around 96% are singletons and the top ten take roughly 0.21%. These receptors lack a known antigen. This specimen was unstimulated CD8+ T cells sorted from spleen or lymph node cells, taken before transplant. The origin of the receptors is a human donor who was the organ donor for an intestinal transplant.

The V and J genes are TRBV9 and TRBJ1-6; TRBD1 might be the D (5 bases). V was trimmed by 0 bases and J by 9 bases, leaving 28 bases between them. The CDR3 is made up of 20 amino acids. The germline V gene encodes CDR1 SGDLS and CDR2 YYNGEE. In DNA form, the CDR3 reads TGTGCCAGCAGCGTAGGTACCGAGGCCCATATCGGGGACGAGAGTTCACCCCTCCACTTT. This gives the protein CASSVGTEAHIGDESSPLHF.

This clone appeared once. The rearrangement uses TRBV27 and TRBJ2-5; 10 nucleotides agree with TRBD2. The J segment lost 4 bases and the V segment lost 0 bases, leaving 5 bases of the junction unmatched. CDR3 size: 16 residues. CDR1 is MNHEY and CDR2 is SMNVEV in the germline V gene (reference sequence). The CDR3 here is CASSLSVGTSVETQYF. The CDR3 DNA follows: TGTGCCAGCAGTTTATCAGTCGGGACTAGCGTAGAGACCCAGTACTTC.

The chain is built from TRBV9 and TRBJ2-7; 7 bases agree with TRBD1. Unmatched junction bases numbered 10, after V lost 2 bases and J lost 5 bases. From germline, CDR1 is SGDLS and CDR2 YYNGEE. The length of the CDR3 is 15 residues. The chain's CDR3 is CASSVEQGLTNEQYF. CDR3 nucleotides: TGTGCCAGCAGCGTGGAACAGGGGTTAACCAACGAGCAGTACTTC.

CDR3 protein: CASSFVVDKYEQYF. CDR3 DNA sequence: TGTGCCAGCAGCTTTGTGGTGGATAAATACGAGCAGTACTTC. The chain has TRBV11-2 and TRBJ2-7; no firm D call. This CDR3 region has 14 residues. Germline lookup yields CDR1 SGHAT and CDR2 FQNNGV. V was shortened by 3 bases and J by 4 bases, with 13 bases between the two germline ends.

This chain connects TRBV7-3 to TRBJ1-1; D uncertain. Deletions cut 3 bases from V and 3 bases from J, with 8 bases between. This CDR3 is 13 amino acids long. Germline CDR1 SGHTA, CDR2 FQGTGA. For the CDR3, the DNA is TGTGCCAGCAGCTTCGGGTTAGACACTGAAGCTTTCTTT. Protein: CASSFGLDTEAFF.

This chain joins TRBV7-8 and TRBJ2-2; TRBD1 might be the D (7 bases). The CDR3 is 16 amino acids. With 1 base removed from V and 6 bases from J, the gap between germline ends came to 15 bases. Per germline, CDR1 SGHVS and CDR2 FQNEAQ. In nucleotides, the CDR3 is TGTGCCAGCAGCTTAGAAGGGGGCTGGAGGGCCGGGGAGCTGTTTTTT. Translated: CASSLEGGWRAGELFF.

The chain combines TRBV6-5 with TRBJ2-7; D remains unclear. The ends were cut back, 0 bases at V and 2 bases at J, with 8 bases in the middle. Germline values: CDR1 MNHEY, CDR2 SVGAGI. CDR3 length: 14 residues. The CDR3 sequence: CASSYSHITYEQYF. The CDR3 nucleotides read TGTGCCAGCAGTTACTCCCATATTACCTACGAGCAGTACTTC.

This clone was recorded only once. This chain joins TRBV28 and TRBJ2-7, with unresolved D. Per the germline V gene, CDR1 is MDHEN and CDR2 is SYDVKM. The CDR3 is 13 residues long. The V end was cut by 2 bases, the J end by 3 bases, with 8 bases between. This chain's CDR3 is CASSLRVNYEQYF. The CDR3 bases are TGTGCCAGCAGTTTACGCGTGAACTACGAGCAGTACTTC.

This clone was seen only once. This rearrangement joins TRBV6-5 to TRBJ2-5; TRBD2 agrees at 9 bases. Germline-derived CDR1 and CDR2 are MNHEY and SVGAGI. With 2 bases clipped from V and 0 bases from J, the junction kept 4 bases outside the gene matches. CDR3 length: 16 amino acids. CDR3 sequence (DNA): TGTGCCAGCAGTTACACCCTAGCGGGGAACCAAGAGACCCAGTACTTC. Its translation is CASSYTLAGNQETQYF.

The gene calls are TRBV11-2 and TRBJ1-2; D is possibly TRBD1 (5 bases). V was pared by 4 bases and J by 2 bases, with 17 bases between. CDR3 length: 16 amino acids. Germline assignment: CDR1 SGHAT and CDR2 FQNNGV. The CDR3 nucleotides are TGTGCCAGCAGCTCGACGTGGACACAGGAGAACTATGGCTACACCTTC. As protein: CASSSTWTQENYGYTF. The full variable domain, completed using reference TRBV11-2 and TRBJ1-2, is EAGVAQSPRYKIIEKRQSVAFWCNPISGHATLYWYQQILGQGPKLLIQFQNNGVVDDSQLPKDRFSAERLKGVDSTLKIQPAKLEDSAVYLCASSSTWTQENYGYTFGSGTRLTVV.